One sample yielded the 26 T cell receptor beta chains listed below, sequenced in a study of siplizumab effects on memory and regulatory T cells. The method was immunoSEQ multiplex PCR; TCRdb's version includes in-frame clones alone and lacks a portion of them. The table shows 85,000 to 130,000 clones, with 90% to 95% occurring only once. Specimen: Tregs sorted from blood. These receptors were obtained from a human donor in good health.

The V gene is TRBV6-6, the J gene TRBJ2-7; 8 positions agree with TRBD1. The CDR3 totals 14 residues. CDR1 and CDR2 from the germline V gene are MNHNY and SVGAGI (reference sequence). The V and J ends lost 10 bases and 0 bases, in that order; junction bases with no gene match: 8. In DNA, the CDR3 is TGTGCCACCAAATCGGACAGGGTCTCCTACGAGCAGTACTTC. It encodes CATKSDRVSYEQYF.

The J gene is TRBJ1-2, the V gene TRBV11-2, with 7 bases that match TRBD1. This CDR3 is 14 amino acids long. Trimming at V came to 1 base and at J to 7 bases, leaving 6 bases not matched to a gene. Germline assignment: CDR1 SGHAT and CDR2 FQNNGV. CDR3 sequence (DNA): TGTGCCAGCAGCTTAGTGGAGGGGGCGCCTGGCTACACCTTC. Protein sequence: CASSLVEGAPGYTF. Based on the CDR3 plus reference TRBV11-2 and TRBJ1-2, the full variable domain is EAGVAQSPRYKIIEKRQSVAFWCNPISGHATLYWYQQILGQGPKLLIQFQNNGVVDDSQLPKDRFSAERLKGVDSTLKIQPAKLEDSAVYLCASSLVEGAPGYTFGSGTRLTVV.

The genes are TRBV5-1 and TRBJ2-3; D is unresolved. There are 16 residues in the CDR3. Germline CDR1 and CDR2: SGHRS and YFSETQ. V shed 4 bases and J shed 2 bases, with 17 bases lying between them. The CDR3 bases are TGCGCCAGCAGCCCGACCGCCAGCGATTTCACAGATACGCAGTATTTT. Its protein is CASSPTASDFTDTQYF.

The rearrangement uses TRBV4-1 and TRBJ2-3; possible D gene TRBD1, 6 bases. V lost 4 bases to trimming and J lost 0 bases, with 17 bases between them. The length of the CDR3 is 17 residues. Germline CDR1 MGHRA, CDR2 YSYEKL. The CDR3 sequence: CASSLGGQTRSTDTQYF. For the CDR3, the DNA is TGCGCCAGCAGCCTTGGGGGCCAGACACGTAGCACAGATACGCAGTATTTT.

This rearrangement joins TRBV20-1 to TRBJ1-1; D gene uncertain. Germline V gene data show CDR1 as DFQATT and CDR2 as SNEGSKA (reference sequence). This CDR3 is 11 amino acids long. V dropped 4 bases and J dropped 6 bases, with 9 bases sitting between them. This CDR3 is CSAIWYAEAFF. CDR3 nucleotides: TGCAGTGCTATATGGTACGCTGAAGCTTTCTTT.

The CDR3 region is CASRWGLTEAFF. The DNA of the CDR3 is TGTGCCAGCAGATGGGGTTTGACTGAAGCTTTCTTT. The chain couples TRBV2 to TRBJ1-1; D ambiguous. The V end was cut by 6 bases, the J end by 5 bases, with 10 bases between. Germline V lookup: CDR1 SNHLY, CDR2 FYNNEI. The CDR3 covers 12 residues.

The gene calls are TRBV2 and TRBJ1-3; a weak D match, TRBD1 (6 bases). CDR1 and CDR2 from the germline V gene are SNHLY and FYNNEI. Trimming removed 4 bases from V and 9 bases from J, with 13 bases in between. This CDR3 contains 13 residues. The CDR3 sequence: CASSAVGGSTIYF. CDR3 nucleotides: TGTGCCAGCAGTGCCGTGGGGGGCAGCACCATATATTTT.

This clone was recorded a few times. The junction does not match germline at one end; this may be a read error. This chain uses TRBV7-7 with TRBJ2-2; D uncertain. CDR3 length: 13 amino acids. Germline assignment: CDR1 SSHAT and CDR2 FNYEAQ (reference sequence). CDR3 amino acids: CASSHQGPGELFF. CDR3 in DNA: TGTGCTAGCAGCCATCAAGGGCCCGGGGAGCTGTTTTTT.

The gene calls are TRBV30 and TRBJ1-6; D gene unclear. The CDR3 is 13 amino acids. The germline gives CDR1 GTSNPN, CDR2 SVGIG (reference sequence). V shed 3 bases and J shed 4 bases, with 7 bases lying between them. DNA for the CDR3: TGTGCCTGGAGGGAAGATTATAATTCACCCCTCCACTTT. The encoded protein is CAWREDYNSPLHF.

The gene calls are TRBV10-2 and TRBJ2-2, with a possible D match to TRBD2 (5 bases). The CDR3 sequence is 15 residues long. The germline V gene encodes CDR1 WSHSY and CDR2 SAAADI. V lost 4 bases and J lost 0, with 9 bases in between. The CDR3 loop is CASSVRTSNTGELFF. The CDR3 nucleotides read TGCGCCAGCAGTGTAAGGACTTCGAACACCGGGGAGCTGTTTTTT.

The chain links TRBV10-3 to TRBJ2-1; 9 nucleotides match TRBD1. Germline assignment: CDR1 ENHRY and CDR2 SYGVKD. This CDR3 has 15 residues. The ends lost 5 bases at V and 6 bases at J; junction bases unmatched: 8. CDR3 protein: CAISNGQGSLNEQFF. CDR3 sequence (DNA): TGTGCCATCAGTAATGGACAGGGGAGTCTCAATGAGCAGTTCTTC.

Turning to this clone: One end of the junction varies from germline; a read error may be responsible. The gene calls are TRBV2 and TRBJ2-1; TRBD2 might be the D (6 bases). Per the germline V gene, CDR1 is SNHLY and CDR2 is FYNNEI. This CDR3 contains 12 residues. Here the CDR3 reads CASRDSDNEQFF. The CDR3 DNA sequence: TGTGCCAGCCGGGACTCCGACAATGAGCAGTTCTTC.

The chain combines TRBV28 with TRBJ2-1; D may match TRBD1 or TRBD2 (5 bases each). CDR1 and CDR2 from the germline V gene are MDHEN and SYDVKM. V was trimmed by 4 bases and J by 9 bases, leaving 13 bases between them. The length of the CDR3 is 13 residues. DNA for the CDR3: TGTGCCAGCAGTTCGCGAGGGGTGGGTGAGCAGTTCTTC. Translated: CASSSRGVGEQFF.

The DNA of the CDR3 is TGTGCCAGCAGCTCCGGACTAGCGGCCTCCTACGAGCAGTACTTC. Translated, it gives CASSSGLAASYEQYF. The chain employs TRBV5-5 and TRBJ2-7; 10 bases line up with TRBD2. The CDR3 extends over 15 amino acids. Germline trimming cut 3 bases from V and 0 bases from J; bases unmatched to any gene: 3. CDR1 SGHKS and CDR2 YYEKEE come from the germline V gene (reference sequence). Full variable domain (remainder filled in from reference TRBV5-5 and TRBJ2-7): DAGVTQSPTHLIKTRGQQVTLRCSPISGHKSVSWYQQVLGQGPQFIFQYYEKEERGRGNFPDRFSARQFPNYSSELNVNALLLGDSALYLCASSSGLAASYEQYFGPGTRLTVT.

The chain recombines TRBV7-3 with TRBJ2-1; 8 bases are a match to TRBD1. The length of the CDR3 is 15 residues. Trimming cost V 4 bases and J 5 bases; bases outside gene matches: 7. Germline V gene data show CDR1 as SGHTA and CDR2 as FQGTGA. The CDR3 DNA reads TGTGCCAGCAGCTCCACAGGGGGTAAACACAATGAGCAGTTCTTC. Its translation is CASSSTGGKHNEQFF.

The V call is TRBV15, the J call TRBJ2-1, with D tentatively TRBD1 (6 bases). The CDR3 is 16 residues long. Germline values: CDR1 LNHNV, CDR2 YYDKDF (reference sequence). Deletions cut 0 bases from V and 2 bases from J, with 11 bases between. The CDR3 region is CATSRDLRTAYNEQFF. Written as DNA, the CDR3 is TGTGCCACCAGCAGAGATTTGCGGACAGCCTACAATGAGCAGTTCTTC.

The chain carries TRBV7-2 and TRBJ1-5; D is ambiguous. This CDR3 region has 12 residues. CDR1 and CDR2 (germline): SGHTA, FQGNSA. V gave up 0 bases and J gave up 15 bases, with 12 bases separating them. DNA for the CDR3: TGTGCCAGCAGCTTAGCGGTTGGAGATCCGCATTTT. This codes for CASSLAVGDPHF.

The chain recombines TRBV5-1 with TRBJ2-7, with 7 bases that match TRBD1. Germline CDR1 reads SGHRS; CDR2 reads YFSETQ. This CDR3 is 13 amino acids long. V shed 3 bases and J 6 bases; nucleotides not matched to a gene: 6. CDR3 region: CASSYQTGTEQYF. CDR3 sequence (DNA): TGCGCCAGCAGCTACCAGACAGGGACCGAGCAGTACTTC.

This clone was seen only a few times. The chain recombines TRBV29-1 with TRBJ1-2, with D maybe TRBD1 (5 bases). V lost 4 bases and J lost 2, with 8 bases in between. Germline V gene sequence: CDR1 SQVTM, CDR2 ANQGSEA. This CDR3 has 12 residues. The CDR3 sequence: CSVGAGNYGYTF. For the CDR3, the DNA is TGCAGCGTTGGTGCAGGGAACTATGGCTACACCTTC.

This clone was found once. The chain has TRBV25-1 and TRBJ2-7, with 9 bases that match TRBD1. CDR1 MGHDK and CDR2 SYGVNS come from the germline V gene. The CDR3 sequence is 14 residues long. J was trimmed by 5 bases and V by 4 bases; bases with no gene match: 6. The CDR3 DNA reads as TGTGCCAGCAGTGTAAACAGGGGGCGGGACGAGCAGTACTTC. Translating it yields CASSVNRGRDEQYF.

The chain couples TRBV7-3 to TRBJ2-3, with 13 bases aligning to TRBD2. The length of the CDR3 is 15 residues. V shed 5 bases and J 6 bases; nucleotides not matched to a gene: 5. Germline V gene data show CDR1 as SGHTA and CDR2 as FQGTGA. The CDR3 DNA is TGTGCCAGCAGCACTAGCGGGAGGGGTTTGGATACGCAGTATTTT. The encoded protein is CASSTSGRGLDTQYF.

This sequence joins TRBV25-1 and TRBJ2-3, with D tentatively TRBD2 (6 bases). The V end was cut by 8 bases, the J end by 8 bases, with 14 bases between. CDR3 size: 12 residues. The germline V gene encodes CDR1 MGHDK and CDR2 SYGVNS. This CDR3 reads CASLAGGGTQYF. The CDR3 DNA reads TGTGCCAGCCTAGCCGGGGGAGGTACGCAGTATTTT.

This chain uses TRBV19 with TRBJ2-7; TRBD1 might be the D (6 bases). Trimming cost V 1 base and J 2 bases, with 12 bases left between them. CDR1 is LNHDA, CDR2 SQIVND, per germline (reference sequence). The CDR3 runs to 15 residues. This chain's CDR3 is CASSIGAGAPYEQYF. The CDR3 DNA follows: TGTGCCAGTAGTATAGGGGCAGGGGCCCCCTACGAGCAGTACTTC.

CDR3 in DNA: TGCGCCAGCAGCCCCCGGGGCGAACCTAGAGATGGCTACACCTTC. It translates to CASSPRGEPRDGYTF. This chain joins TRBV5-1 and TRBJ1-2; D possibly corresponds to TRBD1 (5 bases). Germline CDR1 and CDR2: SGHRS and YFSETQ. The CDR3 consists of 15 residues. V lost 4 bases and J 6 bases, leaving 19 bases between the germline ends.

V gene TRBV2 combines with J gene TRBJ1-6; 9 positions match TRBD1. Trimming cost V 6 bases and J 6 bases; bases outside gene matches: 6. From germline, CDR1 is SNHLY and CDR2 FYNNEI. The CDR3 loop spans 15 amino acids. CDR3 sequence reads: CASSGTGPINSPLHF. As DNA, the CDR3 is TGTGCCAGCAGCGGGACAGGGCCAATTAATTCACCCCTCCACTTT. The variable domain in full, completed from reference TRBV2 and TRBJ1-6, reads EPEVTQTPSHQVTQMGQEVILRCVPISNHLYFYWYRQILGQKVEFLVSFYNNEISEKSEIFDDQFSVERPDGSNFTLKIRSTKLEDSAMYFCASSGTGPINSPLHFGNGTRLTVT.

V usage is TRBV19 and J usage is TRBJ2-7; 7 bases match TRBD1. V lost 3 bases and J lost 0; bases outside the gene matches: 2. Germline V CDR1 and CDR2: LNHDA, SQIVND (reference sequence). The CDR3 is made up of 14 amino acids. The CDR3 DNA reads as TGTGCCAGTAGTATCCGGGACAGCTCCTACGAGCAGTACTTC. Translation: CASSIRDSSYEQYF.